The source of this T cell receptor (beta chain) is a study of PD-1 blockade in classical Hodgkin lymphoma. General study results and limits: Possibly reflecting disease activity or prior therapy, repertoire differences have causes that remain undefined.

This CDR3 contains 12 residues. Germline values: CDR1 SGHRS, CDR2 YFSETQ. The V end lost 0 bases, the J end lost 7 bases, and 7 bases lay between the germline ends. Stated time point: cycle 4 day 1 (C4D1), after five to seven weeks of nivolumab. Every single patient, without exception, relapsed after autologous stem cell transplantation, and brentuximab vedotin exposure varied. A note on this clone: Its target is unknown.

Produced via immunoSEQ multiplex PCR; TCRdb's table is partial and in-frame only. The table lists about 90,000 clones, around nine tenths of them singletons. The sequencing used peripheral blood mononuclear cells (PBMCs), collected before the fourth cycle of nivolumab. The chain combines TRBV5-1 with TRBJ1-1, with D hard to call. This TCR derives from a human donor with classical Hodgkin lymphoma. Here the CDR3 DNA reads TGCGCCAGCAGCTTGGGTAGCCTTGAAGCTTTCTTT. It is translated as CASSLGSLEAFF. Full variable domain (outside the CDR3, taken from reference TRBV5-1 and TRBJ1-1): KAGVTQTPRYLIKTRGQQVTLSCSPISGHRSVSWYQQTPGQGLQFLFEYFSETQRNKGNFPGRFSGRQFSNSRSEMNVSTLELGDSALYLCASSLGSLEAFFGQGTRLTVV.